This T cell receptor beta chain was retrieved from a study of blood T cell repertoires in COVID-19. In the study overall: Whether acute or convalescent, the COVID-19 samples came from the United States, Italy and Spain.

To note about this clone: Its ends do not fully match the called genes, so a read error is possible.

As handled by the study authors: Reference gene primer amplification yielded estimated nucleated cell counts. The data were produced by immunoSEQ multiplex PCR, yet TCRdb's version contains in-frame clones alone and is incomplete. V and J calls and clone size are given by that table; D and trimming were obtained from the DNA. This table holds some 120,000 clones, 80% to 90% found once. The specimen was peripheral blood. The source of this sequence is a woman in her sixties or seventies with acute or convalescent COVID-19.

Written as DNA, the CDR3 is TGTGCCAGCAGTGATCGACCAGGGTTATGGGGTCAAATCTTC. Its protein is CASSDRPGLWGQIF. The chain uses TRBV2 and TRBJ2-1; a possible D gene is TRBD1 (5 bases). Germline V gives CDR1 SNHLY, CDR2 FYNNEI. The CDR3 is 14 residues long.